There are a few counts of the clone carrying this TCR beta chain. This CDR3 spans 13 amino acids. V lost 8 bases and J lost 4, with 11 bases in between. Sequenced by immunoSEQ multiplex PCR; TCRdb stores in-frame clones only, minus some. The table lists about 190,000 clones, roughly 80% of them singletons. This specimen comes from a study of blood T cell repertoires in COVID-19. Study details: Acute and convalescent COVID-19 samples came from the United States, Italy and Spain. Nucleic acid was either cDNA or gDNA, and it came from T cells, B-cell-depleted T cells, or PBMCs.

This chain links TRBV12-3 or TRBV12-4 with TRBJ2-2; the D gene is possibly TRBD1 (6 bases). The sequenced sample consisted of peripheral blood. This receptor was identified in a woman in her thirties or forties with acute or convalescent COVID-19. CDR3 nucleotide sequence: TGTGCCAGCCGCCAGGGGACCACCGGGGAGCTGTTTTTT. Protein sequence: CASRQGTTGELFF.